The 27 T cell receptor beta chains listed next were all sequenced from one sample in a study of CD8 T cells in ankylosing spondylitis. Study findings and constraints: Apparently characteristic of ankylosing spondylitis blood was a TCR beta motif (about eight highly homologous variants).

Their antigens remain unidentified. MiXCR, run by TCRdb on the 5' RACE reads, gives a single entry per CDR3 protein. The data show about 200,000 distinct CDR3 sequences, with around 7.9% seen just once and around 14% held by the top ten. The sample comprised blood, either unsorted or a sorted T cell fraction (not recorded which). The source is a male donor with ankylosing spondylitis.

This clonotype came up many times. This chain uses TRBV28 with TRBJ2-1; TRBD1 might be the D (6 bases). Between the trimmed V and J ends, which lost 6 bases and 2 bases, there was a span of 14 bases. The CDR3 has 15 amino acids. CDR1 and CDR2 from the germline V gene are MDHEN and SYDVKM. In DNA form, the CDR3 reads TGTGCCAGCAGCAACCGGGACACCGCCTACAATGAGCAGTTCTTC. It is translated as CASSNRDTAYNEQFF. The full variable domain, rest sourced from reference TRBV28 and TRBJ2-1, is DVKVTQSSRYLVKRTGEKVFLECVQDMDHENMFWYRQDPGLGLRLIYFSYDVKMKEKGDIPEGYSVSREKKERFSLILESASTNQTSMYLCASSNRDTAYNEQFFGPGTRLTVL.

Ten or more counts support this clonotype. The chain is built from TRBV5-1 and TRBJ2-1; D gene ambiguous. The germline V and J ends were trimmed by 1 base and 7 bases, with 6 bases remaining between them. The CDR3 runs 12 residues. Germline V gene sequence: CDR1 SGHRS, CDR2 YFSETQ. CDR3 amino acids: CASSLIRNEQFF. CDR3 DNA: TGCGCCAGCAGCTTGATCCGGAATGAGCAGTTCTTC. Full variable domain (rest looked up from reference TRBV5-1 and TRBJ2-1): KAGVTQTPRYLIKTRGQQVTLSCSPISGHRSVSWYQQTPGQGLQFLFEYFSETQRNKGNFPGRFSGRQFSNSRSEMNVSTLELGDSALYLCASSLIRNEQFFGPGTRLTVL.

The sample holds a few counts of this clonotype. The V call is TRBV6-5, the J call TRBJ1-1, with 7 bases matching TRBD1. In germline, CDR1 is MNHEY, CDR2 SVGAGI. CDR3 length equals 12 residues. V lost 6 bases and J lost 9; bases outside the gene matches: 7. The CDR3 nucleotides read TGTGCCAGCAGCCCCAACAGGGGTCAAGCTTTCTTT. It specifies CASSPNRGQAFF.

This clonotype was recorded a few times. CDR3 residues: CASSSPGLAFDEQYF. Here the CDR3 DNA reads TGTGCCAGCAGCTCTCCGGGACTAGCGTTCGACGAGCAGTACTTC. The chain has TRBV5-5 and TRBJ2-7, with 10 bases lining up with TRBD2. The CDR3 is made up of 15 amino acids. V gave up 3 bases and J gave up 5 bases; unmatched junction bases: 8. The germline CDR1 and CDR2 sequences are SGHKS and YYEKEE (reference sequence).

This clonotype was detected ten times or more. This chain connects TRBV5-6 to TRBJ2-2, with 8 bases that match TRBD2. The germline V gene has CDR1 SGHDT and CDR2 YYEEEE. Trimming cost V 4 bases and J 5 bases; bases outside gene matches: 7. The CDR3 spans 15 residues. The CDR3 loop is CASSLYSGATGELFF. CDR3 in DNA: TGTGCCAGCAGCCTGTATAGCGGGGCGACCGGGGAGCTGTTTTTT. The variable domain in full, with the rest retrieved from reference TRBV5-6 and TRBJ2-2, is DAGVTQSPTHLIKTRGQQVTLRCSPKSGHDTVSWYQQALGQGPQFIFQYYEEEERQRGNFPDRFSGHQFPNYSSELNVNALLLGDSALYLCASSLYSGATGELFFGEGSRLTVL.

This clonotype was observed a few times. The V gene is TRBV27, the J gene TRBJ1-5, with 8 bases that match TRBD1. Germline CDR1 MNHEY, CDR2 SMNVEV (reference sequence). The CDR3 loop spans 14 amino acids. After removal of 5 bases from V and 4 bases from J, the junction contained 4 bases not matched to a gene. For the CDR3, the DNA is TGTGCCAGCAGTCCCCGGACAGGGAATCAGCCCCAGCATTTT. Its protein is CASSPRTGNQPQHF.

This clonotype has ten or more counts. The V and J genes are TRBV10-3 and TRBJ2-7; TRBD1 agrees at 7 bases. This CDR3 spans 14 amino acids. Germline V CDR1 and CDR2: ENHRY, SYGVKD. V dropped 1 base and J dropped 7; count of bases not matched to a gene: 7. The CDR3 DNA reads TGTGCCATCAGTGAGTTGGGGGACAGAGGAGAGCAGTACTTC. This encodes CAISELGDRGEQYF.

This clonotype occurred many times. This chain's CDR3 is CASSLARDFSYEQYF. The CDR3 DNA follows: TGCGCCAGCAGCTTAGCCCGGGACTTCTCCTACGAGCAGTACTTC. The V and J genes are TRBV5-1 and TRBJ2-7, with D possibly matching TRBD2 (6 bases). Trimming took 2 bases from V and 0 from J, leaving 12 bases between them. The CDR3 is 15 amino acids. The germline V gene has CDR1 SGHRS and CDR2 YFSETQ.

CDR3 sequence (DNA): TGTGCCAGCAGCTTATCCGACAGGGGCTACGAGCAGTACTTC. Protein: CASSLSDRGYEQYF. This sequence joins TRBV7-6 and TRBJ2-7; 8 nucleotides align to TRBD1. V lost 2 bases and J lost 3; bases outside the gene matches: 3. CDR1 and CDR2 from the germline V gene are SGHVS and FNYEAQ. This CDR3 region has 14 residues. The variable domain in full, completed from reference TRBV7-6 and TRBJ2-7, reads GAGVSQSPRYKVTKRGQDVALRCDPISGHVSLYWYRQALGQGPEFLTYFNYEAQQDKSGLPNDRFSAERPEGSISTLTIQRTEQRDSAMYRCASSLSDRGYEQYFGPGTRLTVT.

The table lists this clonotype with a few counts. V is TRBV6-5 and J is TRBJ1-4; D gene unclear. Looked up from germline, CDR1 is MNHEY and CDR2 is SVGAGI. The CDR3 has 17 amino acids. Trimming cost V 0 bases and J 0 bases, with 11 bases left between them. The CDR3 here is CASSYSIMSATNEKLFF. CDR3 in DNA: TGTGCCAGCAGTTACTCGATTATGAGTGCAACTAATGAAAAACTGTTTTTT.

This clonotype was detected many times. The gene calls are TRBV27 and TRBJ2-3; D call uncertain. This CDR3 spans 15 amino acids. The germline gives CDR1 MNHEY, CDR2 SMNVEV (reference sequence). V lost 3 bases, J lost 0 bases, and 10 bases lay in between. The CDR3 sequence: CASSFGTLSTDTQYF. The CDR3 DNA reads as TGTGCCAGCAGTTTCGGAACTCTTAGCACAGATACGCAGTATTTT.

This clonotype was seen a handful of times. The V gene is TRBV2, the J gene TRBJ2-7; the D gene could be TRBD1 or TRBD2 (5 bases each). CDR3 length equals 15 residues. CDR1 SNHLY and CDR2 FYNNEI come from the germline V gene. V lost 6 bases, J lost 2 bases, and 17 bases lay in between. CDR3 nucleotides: TGTGCCAGCAGGGGACCCGGAATGCCTGCCTACGAGCAGTACTTC. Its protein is CASRGPGMPAYEQYF. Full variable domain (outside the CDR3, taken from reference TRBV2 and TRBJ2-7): EPEVTQTPSHQVTQMGQEVILRCVPISNHLYFYWYRQILGQKVEFLVSFYNNEISEKSEIFDDQFSVERPDGSNFTLKIRSTKLEDSAMYFCASRGPGMPAYEQYFGPGTRLTVT.

DNA of the CDR3: TGCGCCAGCAGCTTGGGGATCGGCTCCTTACTCCGCAATGAGCAGTTCTTC. Protein sequence: CASSLGIGSLLRNEQFF. The chain links TRBV5-1 to TRBJ2-1; D gene ambiguous. CDR3 length: 17 residues. Germline V gene data show CDR1 as SGHRS and CDR2 as YFSETQ. Between the trimmed V and J ends, which lost 0 bases and 6 bases, there was a span of 19 bases.

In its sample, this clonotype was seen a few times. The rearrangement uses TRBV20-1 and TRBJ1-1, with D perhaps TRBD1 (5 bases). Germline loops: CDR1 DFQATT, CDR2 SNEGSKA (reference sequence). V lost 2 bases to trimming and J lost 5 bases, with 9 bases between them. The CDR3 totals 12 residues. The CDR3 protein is CSARMGETEAFF. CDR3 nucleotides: TGCAGTGCTAGAATGGGGGAGACTGAAGCTTTCTTT.

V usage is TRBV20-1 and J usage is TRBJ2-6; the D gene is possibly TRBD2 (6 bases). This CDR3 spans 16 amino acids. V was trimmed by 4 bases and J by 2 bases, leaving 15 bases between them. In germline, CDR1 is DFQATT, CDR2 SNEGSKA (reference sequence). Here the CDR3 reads CSAIPKEGTGANVLTF. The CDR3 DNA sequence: TGCAGTGCTATTCCTAAGGAGGGAACTGGGGCCAACGTCCTGACTTTC.

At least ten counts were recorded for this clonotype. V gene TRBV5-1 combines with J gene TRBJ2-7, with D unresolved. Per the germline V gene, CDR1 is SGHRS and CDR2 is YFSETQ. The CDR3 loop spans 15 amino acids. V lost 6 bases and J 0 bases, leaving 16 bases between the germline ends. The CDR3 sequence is CASTGTGSSSYEQYF. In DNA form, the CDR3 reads TGCGCCAGCACAGGAACCGGGTCGAGCTCCTACGAGCAGTACTTC.

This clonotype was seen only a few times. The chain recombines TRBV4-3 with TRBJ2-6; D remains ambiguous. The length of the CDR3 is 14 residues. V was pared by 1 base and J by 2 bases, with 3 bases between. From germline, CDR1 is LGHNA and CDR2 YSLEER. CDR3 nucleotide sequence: TGCGCCAGCAGCCAAGCCACTGGGGCCAACGTCCTGACTTTC. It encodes CASSQATGANVLTF.

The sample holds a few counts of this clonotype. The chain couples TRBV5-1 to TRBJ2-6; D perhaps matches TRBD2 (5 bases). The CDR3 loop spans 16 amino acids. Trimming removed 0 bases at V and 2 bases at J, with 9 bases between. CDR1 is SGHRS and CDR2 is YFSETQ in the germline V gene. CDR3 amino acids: CASSLVSGTGANVLTF. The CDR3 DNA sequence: TGCGCCAGCAGCTTGGTATCGGGAACTGGGGCCAACGTCCTGACTTTC. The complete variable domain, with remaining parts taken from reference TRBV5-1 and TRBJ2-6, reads KAGVTQTPRYLIKTRGQQVTLSCSPISGHRSVSWYQQTPGQGLQFLFEYFSETQRNKGNFPGRFSGRQFSNSRSEMNVSTLELGDSALYLCASSLVSGTGANVLTFGAGSRLTVL.

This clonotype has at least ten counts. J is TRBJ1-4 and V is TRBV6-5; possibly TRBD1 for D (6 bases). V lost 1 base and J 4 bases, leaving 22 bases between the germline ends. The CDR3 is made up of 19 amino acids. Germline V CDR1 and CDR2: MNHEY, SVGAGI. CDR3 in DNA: TGTGCCAGCAGTTACTTGGGGGGGGGCGCCGGAGTCGGTAATGAAAAACTGTTTTTT. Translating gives CASSYLGGGAGVGNEKLFF.

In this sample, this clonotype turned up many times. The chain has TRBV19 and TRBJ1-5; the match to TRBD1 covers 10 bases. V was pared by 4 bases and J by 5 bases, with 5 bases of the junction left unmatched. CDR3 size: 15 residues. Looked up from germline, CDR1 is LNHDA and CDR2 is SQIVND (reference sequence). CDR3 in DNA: TGTGCCAGTAGTACCCGGGACAGGGGAGATCAGCCCCAGCATTTT. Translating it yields CASSTRDRGDQPQHF.

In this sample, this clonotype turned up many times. CDR3 coding DNA: TGTGCCAGCAGTTCACGAGTAGGCAGGGGGTTTAATCAGCCCCAGCATTTT. Its protein product is CASSSRVGRGFNQPQHF. This chain joins TRBV28 and TRBJ1-5, with 7 bases fitting TRBD1. This CDR3 has 17 amino acids. Germline V gene lookup returns CDR1 MDHEN and CDR2 SYDVKM. J gave up 4 bases and V 4 bases, and 13 bases lay outside the gene matches.

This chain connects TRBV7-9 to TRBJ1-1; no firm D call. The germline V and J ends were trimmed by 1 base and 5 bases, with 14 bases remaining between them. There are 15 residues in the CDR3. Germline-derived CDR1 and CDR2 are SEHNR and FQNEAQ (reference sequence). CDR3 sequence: CASSLGLGEQTEAFF. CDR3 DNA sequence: TGTGCCAGCAGCTTAGGGTTAGGTGAACAAACTGAAGCTTTCTTT.

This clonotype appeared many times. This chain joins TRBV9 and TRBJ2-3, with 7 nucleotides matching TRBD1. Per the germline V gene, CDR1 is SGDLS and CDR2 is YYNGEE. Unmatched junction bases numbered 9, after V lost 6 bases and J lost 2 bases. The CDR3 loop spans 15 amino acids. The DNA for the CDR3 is TGTGCCAGCACAAGACAGGGTCACCCCACAGATACGCAGTATTTT. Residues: CASTRQGHPTDTQYF.

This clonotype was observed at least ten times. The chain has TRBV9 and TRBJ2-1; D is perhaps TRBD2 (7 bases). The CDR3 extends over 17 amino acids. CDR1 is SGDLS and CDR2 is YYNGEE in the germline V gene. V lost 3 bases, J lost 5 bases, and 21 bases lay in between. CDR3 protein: CASSAGHGGPLDNEQFF. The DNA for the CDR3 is TGTGCCAGCAGCGCGGGGCACGGGGGGCCTTTGGACAATGAGCAGTTCTTC.

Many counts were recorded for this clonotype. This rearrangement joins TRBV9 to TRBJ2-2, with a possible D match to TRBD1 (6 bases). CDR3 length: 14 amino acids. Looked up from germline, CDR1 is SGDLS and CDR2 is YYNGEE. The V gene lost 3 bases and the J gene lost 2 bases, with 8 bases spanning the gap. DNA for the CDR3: TGTGCCAGCAGCGCCAGGGGTAACACCGGGGAGCTGTTTTTT. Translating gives CASSARGNTGELFF.

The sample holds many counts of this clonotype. CDR3 amino acids: CASSQDKRGSQPQHF. In DNA, the CDR3 is TGCGCCAGCAGCCAAGATAAGAGGGGCAGCCAGCCCCAGCATTTT. V usage is TRBV4-1 and J usage is TRBJ1-5, with TRBD1 as a possible D gene (5 bases). This CDR3 has 15 residues. V gave up 0 bases and J gave up 7 bases, with 13 bases separating them. The germline V gene has CDR1 MGHRA and CDR2 YSYEKL.

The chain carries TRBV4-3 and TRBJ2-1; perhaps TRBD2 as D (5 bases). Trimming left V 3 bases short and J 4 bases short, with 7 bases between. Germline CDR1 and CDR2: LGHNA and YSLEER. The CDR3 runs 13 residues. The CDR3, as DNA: TGCGCCAGCAGCCAGGACTGGTACAATGAGCAGTTCTTC. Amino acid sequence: CASSQDWYNEQFF.